These 3 T cell receptor beta chains share one sample of origin, sequenced in a study of blood T cell repertoires in COVID-19. The protocol was immunoSEQ multiplex PCR, while the TCRdb copy is restricted to in-frame clones and leaves out a portion. The repertoire consists of about 200,000 clones, with 86% occurring once and the leading ten covering about 2.2%. Sequenced input: peripheral blood. The receptor source for this set is a woman in her fifties or sixties with acute or convalescent COVID-19.

V gene TRBV10-3 combines with J gene TRBJ1-4, with 7 bases aligning to TRBD1. The CDR3 has 12 amino acids. V was pared by 4 bases and J by 7 bases, with 0 bases of the junction left unmatched. Germline-derived CDR1 and CDR2 are ENHRY and SYGVKD. CDR3 bases: TGTGCCATCAGTGGGGACAGTGAAAAACTGTTTTTT. This sequence encodes CAISGDSEKLFF.

This clone came up once. V is TRBV9 and J is TRBJ2-1, with 9 bases lining up with TRBD1. Losses at the gene ends were 0 bases for V and 4 bases for J; bases not matched to a gene: 5. The CDR3 contains 16 residues. CDR1 and CDR2 (germline): SGDLS, YYNGEE. The CDR3 loop is CASSVGRTGAYNEQFF. The CDR3 region has the DNA TGTGCCAGCAGCGTAGGAAGGACAGGGGCGTACAATGAGCAGTTCTTC. Looking up the rest from reference TRBV9 and TRBJ2-1 gives the full variable domain: DSGVTQTPKHLITATGQRVTLRCSPRSGDLSVYWYQQSLDQGLQFLIQYYNGEERAKGNILERFSAQQFPDLHSELNLSSLELGDSALYFCASSVGRTGAYNEQFFGPGTRLTVL.

The chain recombines TRBV4-1 with TRBJ2-1; 10 nucleotides agree with TRBD1. Germline-derived CDR1 and CDR2 are MGHRA and YSYEKL. J was trimmed by 8 bases and V by 4 bases; bases with no gene match: 11. The CDR3 totals 16 residues. The CDR3, as DNA: TGCGCCAGCAGCCGCCTGCCGGGACAGGGGAAAGATGAGCAGTTCTTC. As protein: CASSRLPGQGKDEQFF.